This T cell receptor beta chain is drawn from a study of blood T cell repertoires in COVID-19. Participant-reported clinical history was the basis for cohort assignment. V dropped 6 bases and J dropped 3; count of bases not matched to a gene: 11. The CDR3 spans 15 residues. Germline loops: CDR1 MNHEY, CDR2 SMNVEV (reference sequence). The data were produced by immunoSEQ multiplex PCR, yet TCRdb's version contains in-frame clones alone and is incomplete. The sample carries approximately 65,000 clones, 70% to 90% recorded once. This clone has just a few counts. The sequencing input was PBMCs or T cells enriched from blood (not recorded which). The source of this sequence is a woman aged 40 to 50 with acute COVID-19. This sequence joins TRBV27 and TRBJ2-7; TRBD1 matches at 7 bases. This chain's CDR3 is CASSRGTTNLYEQYF. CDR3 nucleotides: TGTGCCAGCAGCAGGGGGACCACAAACCTCTACGAGCAGTACTTC.